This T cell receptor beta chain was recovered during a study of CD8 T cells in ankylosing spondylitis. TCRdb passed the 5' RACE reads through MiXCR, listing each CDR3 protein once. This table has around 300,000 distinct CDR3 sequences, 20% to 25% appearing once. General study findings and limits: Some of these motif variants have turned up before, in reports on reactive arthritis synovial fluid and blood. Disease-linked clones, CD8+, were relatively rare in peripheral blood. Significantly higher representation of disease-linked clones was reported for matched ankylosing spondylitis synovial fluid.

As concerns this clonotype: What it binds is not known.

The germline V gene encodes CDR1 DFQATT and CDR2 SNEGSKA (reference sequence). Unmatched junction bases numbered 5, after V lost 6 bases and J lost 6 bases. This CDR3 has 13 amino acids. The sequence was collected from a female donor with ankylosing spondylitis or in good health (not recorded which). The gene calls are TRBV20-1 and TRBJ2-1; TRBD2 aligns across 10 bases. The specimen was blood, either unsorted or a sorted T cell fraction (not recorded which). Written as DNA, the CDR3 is TGCAGTGCGAGGGTAGCGGGGGGCAATGAGCAGTTCTTC. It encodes CSARVAGGNEQFF.